The clone carrying this TCR beta chain was counted a single time. Its target is unknown. The CDR3 covers 13 residues. V lost 4 bases to trimming and J lost 0 bases, with 7 bases between them. Per germline, CDR1 GTSNPN and CDR2 SVGIG (reference sequence). This entry comes from a study of OX40 agonist ivuxolimab in advanced cancers. About the study: Ivuxolimab, an antibody acting as an agonist of OX40 (CD134), was used to treat patients. Study conclusions and caveats: Both blood CD4+ and CD8+ T cells showed clonal growth by week 6 at 0.1 to 3.0 mg/kg.

Here immunoSEQ multiplex PCR was the method, and the copy in TCRdb shows in-frame clones only, minus some. This sample yields fewer than 45,000 clones, of which about 90% are seen a single time; about 6% belongs to the top ten. The sequence came from an adult with an advanced solid tumor such as melanoma, head and neck, liver or kidney cancer. Sequences were derived from CD4+ or CD8+ T cells sorted from blood, sampled in a trial of the OX40 agonist ivuxolimab. The chain combines TRBV30 with TRBJ1-3; D uncertain. The CDR3 loop is CAWTTNSGNTIYF. Written as DNA, the CDR3 is TGTGCCTGGACTACCAACTCTGGAAACACCATATATTTT.